This T cell receptor beta chain was obtained from a study of T cell repertoires in cytomegalovirus infection. Study as a whole: Indicated by public TCR beta signatures were CMV infection and matching HLA type.

Study-wide results and limits: Frequencies of public TCR beta families were cumulated, and this identified carriers of CMV plus the relevant HLA. Within the response measured ex vivo, HLA-C-restricted CMV-specific TCR beta clonotypes were dominant.

Germline CDR1 SGDLS, CDR2 YYNGEE. The CDR3 extends over 12 amino acids. V was pared by 6 bases and J by 5 bases, with 10 bases between. To note about this clonotype: Its specificity is not known.

In TCRdb, the reads were re-called with MiXCR into one record per CDR3 protein. This table has approximately 630,000 distinct CDR3 sequences, roughly 26% appearing once. This clonotype was sampled from a human donor in good health (CMV status not recorded). Some clones in this sample may be carry-over from other donors' samples. This chain connects TRBV9 to TRBJ2-3; TRBD2 is a possible D gene (6 bases). Sequencing was carried out using CD8+ T cells from PBMCs. CDR3 sequence: CASNRGLDTQYF. CDR3 nucleotide sequence: TGTGCCAGCAATCGGGGGTTAGATACGCAGTATTTT.